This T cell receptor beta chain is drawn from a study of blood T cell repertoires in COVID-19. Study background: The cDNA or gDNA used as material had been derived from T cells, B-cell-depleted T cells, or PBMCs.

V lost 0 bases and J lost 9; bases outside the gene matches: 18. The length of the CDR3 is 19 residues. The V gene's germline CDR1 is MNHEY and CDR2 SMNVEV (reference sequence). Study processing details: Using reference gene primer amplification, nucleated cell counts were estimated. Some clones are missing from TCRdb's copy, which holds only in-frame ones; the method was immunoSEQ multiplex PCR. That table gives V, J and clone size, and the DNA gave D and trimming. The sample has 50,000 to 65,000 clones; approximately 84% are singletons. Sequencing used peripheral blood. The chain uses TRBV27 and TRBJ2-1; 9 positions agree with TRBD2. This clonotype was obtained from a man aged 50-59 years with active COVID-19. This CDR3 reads CASSLSPPRRTSARIEQFF. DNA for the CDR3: TGTGCCAGCAGTTTATCCCCCCCCCGGAGGACTAGCGCCCGTATTGAGCAGTTCTTC.